The 20 T cell receptor beta chains listed next were all sequenced from one sample in a study of T cell responses to AZD1222 COVID-19 vaccine. The assay was immunoSEQ multiplex PCR, and TCRdb's table has in-frame clones only and misses some. The profile covers about 190,000 clones, with almost 95% appearing a single time and about 9.3% taken by the ten largest. The source was peripheral blood, collected on day 0 of AZD1222 vaccination. The receptors originated from an adult in good health.

J is TRBJ1-1 and V is TRBV15; D is uncertain. CDR3 length equals 13 residues. With 0 bases removed from V and 11 bases from J, the gap between germline ends came to 13 bases. Germline V gives CDR1 LNHNV, CDR2 YYDKDF (reference sequence). The CDR3 sequence: CATSRDYRAGAFF. The CDR3 nucleotides read TGTGCCACCAGCAGAGATTATCGGGCGGGGGCTTTCTTT.

The chain uses TRBV11-1 and TRBJ2-7; a weak D match, TRBD1 (7 bases). Germline V gene sequence: CDR1 SGHAT, CDR2 FQDESV (reference sequence). The germline V and J ends were trimmed by 5 bases and 2 bases, with 16 bases remaining between them. The CDR3 totals 15 residues. As DNA, the CDR3 is TGTGCCAGCAGCCATGAGGGGGCGGGAACCTACGAGCAGTACTTC. As protein: CASSHEGAGTYEQYF.

The chain carries TRBV7-6 and TRBJ2-1, with TRBD2 as a possible D gene (5 bases). Germline V CDR1 and CDR2: SGHVS, FNYEAQ. This CDR3 is 14 amino acids long. The V end was cut by 1 base, the J end by 7 bases, with 11 bases between. Here the CDR3 DNA reads TGTGCCAGCAGCTTAGAGCCTAGCCGGAATGAGCAGTTCTTC. This translates into CASSLEPSRNEQFF.

The J gene is TRBJ2-7, the V gene TRBV5-1; 14 bases map to TRBD2. The CDR3 length is 16 residues. Germline CDR1 reads SGHRS; CDR2 reads YFSETQ. V shed 4 bases, J shed 2 bases, and the junction held 5 bases outside the gene matches. DNA for the CDR3: TGCGCCAGCAGCGGGACGACTAGCGGGAGGGCCTACGAGCAGTACTTC. The encoded protein is CASSGTTSGRAYEQYF.

V is TRBV30 and J is TRBJ1-1; D unclear. Looked up from germline, CDR1 is GTSNPN and CDR2 is SVGIG (reference sequence). The length of the CDR3 is 11 residues. V lost 5 bases and J 9 bases, leaving 13 bases between the germline ends. CDR3 protein: CAWSRVTKAFF. Here the CDR3 DNA reads TGTGCCTGGTCACGGGTGACAAAAGCTTTCTTT.

The genes are TRBV25-1 and TRBJ2-3; D not resolved. CDR1 and CDR2 from the germline V gene are MGHDK and SYGVNS. The CDR3 length is 13 residues. V was cut by 4 bases and J by 7 bases, with 12 bases left in between. Here the CDR3 DNA reads TGTGCCAGCAGTGGGCCAACATCCTATACGCAGTATTTT. Protein sequence: CASSGPTSYTQYF.

V and J are TRBV29-1 and TRBJ1-2; 11 nucleotides match TRBD1. The CDR3 sequence is 15 residues long. Germline CDR1 reads SQVTM; CDR2 reads ANQGSEA. The V segment lost 6 bases and the J segment 1 base; nucleotides outside the gene matches: 7. The CDR3 is CSVRTGGPLNYGYTF. The CDR3 DNA follows: TGCAGCGTAAGGACAGGGGGCCCCCTTAACTATGGCTACACCTTC.

This chain uses TRBV14 with TRBJ2-1; tentative D call: TRBD2 (5 bases). The V end lost 1 base, the J end lost 4 bases, and 17 bases lay between the germline ends. Germline CDR1 SGHDN, CDR2 FVKESK. This CDR3 has 17 residues. The DNA of the CDR3 is TGTGCCAGCAGCCAAGGGGCTGGGGAGACCGTTTACAATGAGCAGTTCTTC. It is translated as CASSQGAGETVYNEQFF.

The chain uses TRBV12-3 or TRBV12-4 and TRBJ1-1; TRBD1 matches at 7 bases. Trimming removed 4 bases from V and 5 bases from J; junction bases left unmatched: 4. The CDR3 runs to 13 residues. The CDR3, as DNA: TGTGCCAGCAGTTCCAGGGGGGGAACTGAAGCTTTCTTT. This encodes CASSSRGGTEAFF.

The V gene is TRBV5-1, the J gene TRBJ1-5; TRBD1 matches 11 bases. Germline values: CDR1 SGHRS, CDR2 YFSETQ. The CDR3 sequence is 15 residues long. V lost 3 bases, J lost 5 bases, and 4 bases stayed unmatched. CDR3 coding DNA: TGCGCCAGCAGCTGGACAGGGGGCGCGGATCAGCCCCAGCATTTT. Residues: CASSWTGGADQPQHF.

The chain is built from TRBV5-8 and TRBJ2-7; D is ambiguous. Trimming left V 2 bases short and J 3 bases short, with 12 bases between. This CDR3 has 14 residues. Per the germline V gene, CDR1 is SGHTS and CDR2 is YDEGEE. The CDR3 nucleotides read TGTGCCAGCAGCTTAGGTGCATCATTCTACGAGCAGTACTTC. Translated: CASSLGASFYEQYF.

V usage is TRBV29-1 and J usage is TRBJ1-3; D unclear. CDR1 and CDR2 from the germline V gene are SQVTM and ANQGSEA. V lost 7 bases to trimming and J lost 1 base, with 14 bases between them. This CDR3 has 14 residues. The CDR3 nucleotides are TGCAGCGCCGTCGGCGCCCGGTCTGGAAACACCATATATTTT. Protein sequence: CSAVGARSGNTIYF.

This chain connects TRBV21-1 to TRBJ1-4; the D call of TRBD1 is as the table states it, not checked on the DNA. TRBV21-1 is flagged as a pseudogene. This CDR3 has 15 amino acids. The CDR3 spells CASRKGGVVAEKLFF. CDR3 in DNA: TGTGCCAGCAGAAAAGGGGGCGTAGTCGCCGAAAAACTGTTTTTT.

Written as DNA, the CDR3 is TGTGCCAGCAGCTTCCGCACTAGCGGGAGAGGCGGTGAGCAGTTCTTC. Its protein is CASSFRTSGRGGEQFF. The chain links TRBV7-3 to TRBJ2-1; the match to TRBD2 covers 11 bases. Trimming cost V 3 bases and J 9 bases; bases outside gene matches: 10. This CDR3 has 16 amino acids. Germline assignment: CDR1 SGHTA and CDR2 FQGTGA.

The gene calls are TRBV6-6 and TRBJ2-1; D remains unclear. There are 13 residues in the CDR3. Deletions cut 7 bases from V and 2 bases from J, with 9 bases between. The germline CDR1 and CDR2 sequences are MNHNY and SVGAGI (reference sequence). The CDR3 bases are TGTGCCAGCACCCAAAGTCCCTACAATGAGCAGTTCTTC. Its translation: CASTQSPYNEQFF.

This clone was found once. V and J are TRBV29-1 and TRBJ1-1; 8 bases map to TRBD1. The CDR3 is 13 amino acids. Germline V gives CDR1 SQVTM, CDR2 ANQGSEA. V shed 1 base, J shed 8 bases, and the junction held 6 bases outside the gene matches. The chain's CDR3 is CSVEVGQGSEAFF. In nucleotides, the CDR3 is TGCAGCGTTGAAGTAGGACAGGGATCCGAAGCTTTCTTT.

Of note for this clone: At the DNA level, this CDR3 is encoded by other sequences in the same sample as well. The chain uses TRBV12-3 or TRBV12-4 and TRBJ1-2; no definite D call. This CDR3 region has 13 residues. Trimming shortened V by 2 bases and J by 3 bases, and 7 bases separated the two germline ends. CDR3 nucleotide sequence: TGTGCCAGCAGTTTATCGGGAGACTATGGCTACACCTTC. Protein: CASSLSGDYGYTF.

The chain employs TRBV4-2 and TRBJ2-1, with TRBD1 as a possible D gene (6 bases). This CDR3 region has 18 residues. The germline gives CDR1 LGHNA, CDR2 YNFKEQ. V was cut by 0 bases and J by 4 bases, with 19 bases left in between. Here the CDR3 DNA reads TGTGCCAGCAGCCAAGAACAGGGAGTTAGGGGGAGTTACAATGAGCAGTTCTTC. It specifies CASSQEQGVRGSYNEQFF.

This chain connects TRBV4-3 to TRBJ2-2; tentative D call: TRBD2 (6 bases). CDR3 size: 16 residues. Germline-derived CDR1 and CDR2 are LGHNA and YSLEER. Trimming cost V 0 bases and J 2 bases, with 10 bases left between them. The CDR3 here is CASSQDSGVNTGELFF. DNA for the CDR3: TGCGCCAGCAGCCAAGATTCGGGGGTTAACACCGGGGAGCTGTTTTTT.

The rearrangement joins TRBV6-5 to TRBJ2-1, with 7 bases fitting TRBD2. The germline V gene has CDR1 MNHEY and CDR2 SVGAGI. V trimming: 7 bases; J trimming: 4 bases; junction bases outside the gene matches: 10. The CDR3 spans 15 residues. CDR3 in DNA: TGTGCCAGCACCCCCCGCGGGAGCTTATACAATGAGCAGTTCTTC. Its protein is CASTPRGSLYNEQFF.